These T cell receptor beta chains were read from a single sample in a study of shared clonotypes between healthy human individuals. The data were produced by immunoSEQ multiplex PCR, yet TCRdb's version contains in-frame clones alone and is incomplete. The sample lists 2,500,000 or so clones, around nine tenths occurring once. Material for sequencing was naive CD4+ T cells sorted from blood. The source of these receptors is a man between 18 and 35 years old in good health. Each CDR3 is given with its conserved first and last residue. Each record gives: V gene, D gene, clone size, J gene, CDR3 DNA, CDR3 protein. D genes are given only for firm matches. Rows give clone size only sometimes, using once, few, many, or a class for an expanded clone.

v_call: TRBV5-1; d_call: NA; clone_size: NA; j_call: TRBJ1-1; cdr3_nt: TGCGCCAGCAGCTTGGAGGCAGGGTACACTGAAGCTTTCTTT; cdr3_aa: CASSLEAGYTEAFF
v_call: TRBV6-1; d_call: NA; clone_size: NA; j_call: TRBJ1-5; cdr3_nt: TGTGCCAGCAGTGATCAGGACAGTTTTCAGCCCCAGCATTTT; cdr3_aa: CASSDQDSFQPQHF
v_call: TRBV25-1; d_call: NA; clone_size: NA; j_call: TRBJ1-2; cdr3_nt: TGTGCCAGCAGTGATCTCGGCAGGGGACATGGCTACACCTTC; cdr3_aa: CASSDLGRGHGYTF
v_call: TRBV7-2; d_call: NA; clone_size: NA; j_call: TRBJ2-1; cdr3_nt: TGTGCCAGCAGCCTCCTGGGCGGAAATGAGCAGTTCTTC; cdr3_aa: CASSLLGGNEQFF
v_call: TRBV19; d_call: TRBD2; clone_size: once; j_call: TRBJ2-7; cdr3_nt: TGTGCCAGTAGTATCGGGCCGGGACTAGCGGGTACCTACGAGCAGTACTTC; cdr3_aa: CASSIGPGLAGTYEQYF
v_call: TRBV2; d_call: NA; clone_size: NA; j_call: TRBJ2-5; cdr3_nt: TGTGCCAGCAGTGAAGGAGGGGTCGGGTCCGAGACCCAGTACTTC; cdr3_aa: CASSEGGVGSETQYF
v_call: TRBV11-3; d_call: NA; clone_size: NA; j_call: TRBJ2-5; cdr3_nt: TGTGCCAGCAGCTTGGGGCCCATGGAAACCCAGTACTTC; cdr3_aa: CASSLGPMETQYF
v_call: TRBV29-1; d_call: TRBD2; clone_size: NA; j_call: TRBJ2-2; cdr3_nt: TGCAGCGTTGACCCCCGTGGTAGCGGGGGTGCGAACACCGGGGAGCTGTTTTTT; cdr3_aa: CSVDPRGSGGANTGELFF
v_call: TRBV1; d_call: NA; clone_size: NA; j_call: TRBJ1-3; cdr3_nt: TGCACCAGCAGCCTTAGTCCCCTCGACAGGGGCTCTGGAAACACCATATATTTT; cdr3_aa: CTSSLSPLDRGSGNTIYF
v_call: TRBV19; d_call: NA; clone_size: NA; j_call: TRBJ2-7; cdr3_nt: TGTGCCAGTAGTATAGTGGGCGGACATAGGCTCCACGAGCAGTACTTC; cdr3_aa: CASSIVGGHRLHEQYF
v_call: TRBV29-1; d_call: TRBD2; clone_size: NA; j_call: TRBJ2-1; cdr3_nt: TGCAGCGCTCTAGCGGGGGGTCACTCCTACAATGAGCAGTTCTTC; cdr3_aa: CSALAGGHSYNEQFF
v_call: TRBV11-2; d_call: NA; clone_size: NA; j_call: TRBJ1-4; cdr3_nt: TGTGCCAGCAGCTTGAGGAGTACTAATGAAAAACTGTTTTTT; cdr3_aa: CASSLRSTNEKLFF
v_call: TRBV7-9; d_call: NA; clone_size: NA; j_call: TRBJ2-1; cdr3_nt: TGTGCCAGCAGGCTTAAAAATGGCTACAATGAGCAGTTCTTC; cdr3_aa: CASRLKNGYNEQFF
v_call: TRBV5-4; d_call: NA; clone_size: NA; j_call: TRBJ2-7; cdr3_nt: TGTGCCAGCAGCTTTGAGAGGGAGCAGTACTTC; cdr3_aa: CASSFEREQYF
v_call: TRBV5-4; d_call: NA; clone_size: NA; j_call: TRBJ1-6; cdr3_nt: TGTGCCAGCAGCTTGAGTCTACAGGGTGATTCACCCCTCCACTTT; cdr3_aa: CASSLSLQGDSPLHF
v_call: TRBV5-5; d_call: NA; clone_size: NA; j_call: TRBJ2-7; cdr3_nt: TGTGCCAGCAGCTTATTTGATTCCTACGAGCAGTACTTC; cdr3_aa: CASSLFDSYEQYF
v_call: TRBV5-4; d_call: TRBD2; clone_size: NA; j_call: TRBJ2-3; cdr3_nt: TGTGCCAGCACCCGGGGGGGGGTGGATACGCAGTATTTT; cdr3_aa: CASTRGGVDTQYF
v_call: TRBV5-6; d_call: TRBD1; clone_size: NA; j_call: TRBJ2-3; cdr3_nt: TGTGCCAGCAGCCCTGGGACAGGCCGCACAGATACGCAGTATTTT; cdr3_aa: CASSPGTGRTDTQYF
v_call: TRBV5-1; d_call: NA; clone_size: NA; j_call: TRBJ2-7; cdr3_nt: TGCGCCAGCAGCTTGGTGCCAGGGTCTTCCTACGAGCAGTACTTC; cdr3_aa: CASSLVPGSSYEQYF
v_call: TRBV18; d_call: NA; clone_size: NA; j_call: TRBJ2-1; cdr3_nt: TGTGCCAGCTCACCCGAGGGACTCGCTGAGCAGTTCTTC; cdr3_aa: CASSPEGLAEQFF
v_call: TRBV20-1; d_call: NA; clone_size: NA; j_call: TRBJ1-3; cdr3_nt: TGCAGTGCTCCCCTCGGGAACACCATATATTTT; cdr3_aa: CSAPLGNTIYF
v_call: TRBV19; d_call: NA; clone_size: NA; j_call: TRBJ2-2; cdr3_nt: TGTGCCAGTAGTAACGGGCAGTCAAACACCGGGGAGCTGTTTTTT; cdr3_aa: CASSNGQSNTGELFF
v_call: TRBV30; d_call: NA; clone_size: few; j_call: TRBJ1-1; cdr3_nt: TGTGCCTGGAGTACGAACACTGAAGCTTTCTTT; cdr3_aa: CAWSTNTEAFF
v_call: TRBV5-4; d_call: TRBD2; clone_size: NA; j_call: TRBJ2-7; cdr3_nt: TGTGCCAGCAGCCCGATAGCGGGAGACGAGCAGTACTTC; cdr3_aa: CASSPIAGDEQYF
v_call: TRBV9; d_call: NA; clone_size: NA; j_call: TRBJ2-7; cdr3_nt: TGTGCCAGCAGCGTAGGATACGAGCAGTACTTC; cdr3_aa: CASSVGYEQYF
v_call: TRBV27; d_call: NA; clone_size: few; j_call: TRBJ1-5; cdr3_nt: TGTGCCAGCAGGAACGGACAGCAGCCCCAGCATTTT; cdr3_aa: CASRNGQQPQHF
v_call: TRBV2; d_call: NA; clone_size: NA; j_call: TRBJ2-5; cdr3_nt: TGTGCCAGCGGGAGGTGGGAAGAGACCCAGTACTTC; cdr3_aa: CASGRWEETQYF
v_call: TRBV9; d_call: TRBD2; clone_size: NA; j_call: TRBJ2-2; cdr3_nt: TGTGCCAGCCAACGGGAACTAGCGGGAGTAGGGGAGCTGTTTTTT; cdr3_aa: CASQRELAGVGELFF
v_call: TRBV18; d_call: NA; clone_size: NA; j_call: TRBJ1-1; cdr3_nt: TGTGCCAGCTCGTCCGGACAGCAGAACACTGAAGCTTTCTTT; cdr3_aa: CASSSGQQNTEAFF
v_call: TRBV10-1; d_call: TRBD2; clone_size: NA; j_call: TRBJ2-3; cdr3_nt: TGCGCCAGCAGTGATTGGGGGAGGGTTCGCACAGATACGCAGTATTTT; cdr3_aa: CASSDWGRVRTDTQYF
v_call: TRBV10-2; d_call: TRBD2; clone_size: NA; j_call: TRBJ2-5; cdr3_nt: TGCGCCAGCAGTGAGTCTGGGGCGGGAGGGCCCCAAGAGACCCAGTACTTC; cdr3_aa: CASSESGAGGPQETQYF
v_call: TRBV5-6; d_call: TRBD2; clone_size: NA; j_call: TRBJ2-2; cdr3_nt: TGTGCCAGCAGCTTGGTTATACTAGCGGGAGGACGAGACACCGGGGAGCTGTTTTTT; cdr3_aa: CASSLVILAGGRDTGELFF
v_call: TRBV7-3; d_call: NA; clone_size: NA; j_call: TRBJ2-3; cdr3_nt: TGTGCCAGCAGCACCCGCGTCACAGATACGCAGTATTTT; cdr3_aa: CASSTRVTDTQYF
v_call: TRBV5-5; d_call: NA; clone_size: once; j_call: TRBJ2-7; cdr3_nt: TGTGCCAGCAGCTTAGGGGGGACGAGCTCCTACGAGCAGTACTTC; cdr3_aa: CASSLGGTSSYEQYF
v_call: TRBV19; d_call: NA; clone_size: NA; j_call: TRBJ2-2; cdr3_nt: TGTGCCAGTATAGTAGACAGGACGGGGACCGGGGAGCTGTTTTTT; cdr3_aa: CASIVDRTGTGELFF
v_call: TRBV6-5; d_call: NA; clone_size: NA; j_call: TRBJ2-1; cdr3_nt: TGTGCCAGCAGTTACTCATTGCAGGGTGATGAGCAGTTCTTC; cdr3_aa: CASSYSLQGDEQFF
v_call: TRBV25-1; d_call: NA; clone_size: NA; j_call: TRBJ2-7; cdr3_nt: TGTGCCAGCAGTGAACTTGGAAGGCAGTACTTC; cdr3_aa: CASSELGRQYF
v_call: TRBV30; d_call: TRBD1; clone_size: NA; j_call: TRBJ1-2; cdr3_nt: TGTGCCTGGAGACAGGGGGTATGGAACTATGGCTACACCTTC; cdr3_aa: CAWRQGVWNYGYTF
v_call: TRBV9; d_call: NA; clone_size: NA; j_call: TRBJ2-1; cdr3_nt: TGTGCCAGCAGCGTTTCTAGCTTATACAATGAGCAGTTCTTC; cdr3_aa: CASSVSSLYNEQFF
v_call: TRBV30; d_call: NA; clone_size: NA; j_call: TRBJ1-5; cdr3_nt: TGTGCCTGGGGGGATAATAGCAATCAGCCCCAGCATTTT; cdr3_aa: CAWGDNSNQPQHF
v_call: TRBV9; d_call: TRBD1; clone_size: once; j_call: TRBJ2-7; cdr3_nt: TGTGCCAGCAGCGTAGAGGGGCAGGGGGCCTCCTCCTACGAGCAGTACTTC; cdr3_aa: CASSVEGQGASSYEQYF
v_call: TRBV2; d_call: NA; clone_size: NA; j_call: TRBJ2-7; cdr3_nt: TGTGCCAGCAGCCCCAATATCGAGCAGTACTTC; cdr3_aa: CASSPNIEQYF
v_call: TRBV10-1; d_call: NA; clone_size: NA; j_call: TRBJ2-7; cdr3_nt: TGCGCCAGCAGGAGGAAGGGAGACGAGCAGTACTTC; cdr3_aa: CASRRKGDEQYF
v_call: TRBV5-6; d_call: NA; clone_size: NA; j_call: TRBJ1-5; cdr3_nt: TGTGCCAGCAGTGGGGCATCCTCGGGTGGGCCCCAGCATTTT; cdr3_aa: CASSGASSGGPQHF
v_call: TRBV2; d_call: NA; clone_size: NA; j_call: TRBJ2-2; cdr3_nt: TGTGCCAGCAGAGGGGTGGCCGGGGAGCTGTTTTTT; cdr3_aa: CASRGVAGELFF
v_call: TRBV5-4; d_call: NA; clone_size: NA; j_call: TRBJ2-5; cdr3_nt: TGTGCCAGCACCGTCGGACAGCAAGAGACCCAGTACTTC; cdr3_aa: CASTVGQQETQYF
v_call: TRBV5-1; d_call: NA; clone_size: NA; j_call: TRBJ1-1; cdr3_nt: TGCGCCAGCAGCTTCTCCAGCCTCGACACTGAAGCTTTCTTT; cdr3_aa: CASSFSSLDTEAFF